This TCR beta chain stems from a study of blood T cell repertoires in COVID-19. Study-wide context: COVID-19 samples collected from the United States, Italy and Spain covered acute and convalescent phases.

The germline V gene encodes CDR1 MNHNS and CDR2 SASEGT. The V and J ends lost 0 bases and 2 bases respectively, with 11 bases between them. The CDR3 loop spans 15 amino acids. Sequencing used immunoSEQ multiplex PCR; TCRdb keeps in-frame clones, though not all of them. The sample holds tens of thousands of clones, almost 85% seen once. The source is an elderly man with acute or convalescent COVID-19. The sample was peripheral blood. V gene TRBV6-1 combines with J gene TRBJ2-7; D is possibly TRBD1 (5 bases). The DNA for the CDR3 is TGTGCCAGCAGTGAAGCGGGAAGGGGAACCTACGAGCAGTACTTC. Protein product: CASSEAGRGTYEQYF.